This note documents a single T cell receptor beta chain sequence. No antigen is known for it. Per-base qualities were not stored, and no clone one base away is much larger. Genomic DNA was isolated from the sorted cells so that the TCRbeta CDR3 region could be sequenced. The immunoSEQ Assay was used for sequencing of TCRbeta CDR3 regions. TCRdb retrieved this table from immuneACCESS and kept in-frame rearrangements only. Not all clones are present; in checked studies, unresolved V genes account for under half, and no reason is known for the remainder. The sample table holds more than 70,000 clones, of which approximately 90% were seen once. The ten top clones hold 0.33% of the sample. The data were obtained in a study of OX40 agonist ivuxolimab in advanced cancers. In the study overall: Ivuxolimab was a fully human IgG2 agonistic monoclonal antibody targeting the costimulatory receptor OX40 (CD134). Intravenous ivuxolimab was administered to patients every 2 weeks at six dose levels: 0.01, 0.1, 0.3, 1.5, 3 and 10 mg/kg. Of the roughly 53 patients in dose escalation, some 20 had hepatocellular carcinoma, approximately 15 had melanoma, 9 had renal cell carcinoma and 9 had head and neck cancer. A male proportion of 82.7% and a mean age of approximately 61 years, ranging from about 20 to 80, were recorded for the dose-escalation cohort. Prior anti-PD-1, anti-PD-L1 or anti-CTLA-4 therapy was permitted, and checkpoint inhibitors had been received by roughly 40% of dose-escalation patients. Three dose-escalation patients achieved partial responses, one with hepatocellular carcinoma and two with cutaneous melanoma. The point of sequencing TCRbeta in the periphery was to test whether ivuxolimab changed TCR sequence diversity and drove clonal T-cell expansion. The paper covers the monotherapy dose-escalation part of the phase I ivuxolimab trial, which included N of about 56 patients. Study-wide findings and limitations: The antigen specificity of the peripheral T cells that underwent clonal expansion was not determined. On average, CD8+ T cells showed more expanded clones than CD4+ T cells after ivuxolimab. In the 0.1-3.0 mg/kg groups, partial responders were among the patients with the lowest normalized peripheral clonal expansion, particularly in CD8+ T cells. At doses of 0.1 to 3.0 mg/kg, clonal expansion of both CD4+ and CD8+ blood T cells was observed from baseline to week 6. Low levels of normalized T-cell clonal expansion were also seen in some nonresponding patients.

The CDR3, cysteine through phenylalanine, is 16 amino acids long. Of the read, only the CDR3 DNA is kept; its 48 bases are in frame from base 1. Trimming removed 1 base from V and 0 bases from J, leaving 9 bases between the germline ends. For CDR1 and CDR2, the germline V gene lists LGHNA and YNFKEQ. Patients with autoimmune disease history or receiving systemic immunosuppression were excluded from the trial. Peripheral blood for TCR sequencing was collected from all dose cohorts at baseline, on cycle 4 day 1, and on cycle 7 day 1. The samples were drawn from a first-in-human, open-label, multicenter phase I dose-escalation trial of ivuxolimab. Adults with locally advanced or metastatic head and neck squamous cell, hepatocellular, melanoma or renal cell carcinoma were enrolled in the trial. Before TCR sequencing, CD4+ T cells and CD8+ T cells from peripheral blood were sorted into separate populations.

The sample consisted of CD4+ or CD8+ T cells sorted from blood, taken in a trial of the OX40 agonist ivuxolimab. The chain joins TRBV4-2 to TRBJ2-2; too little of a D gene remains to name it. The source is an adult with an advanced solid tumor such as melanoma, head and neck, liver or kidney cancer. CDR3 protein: CASSQGGRSNTGELFF. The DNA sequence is TGTGCCAGCAGCCAAGGAGGCAGGTCGAACACCGGGGAGCTGTTTTTT.